Listed here is a single T cell receptor (beta chain). With V trimmed by 4 bases and J by 1 base, 9 bases remained unmatched. Germline lookup yields CDR1 SQVTM and CDR2 ANQGSEA. The CDR3 has 16 amino acids. The data are from a study of blood T cell repertoires in COVID-19. Study information: PBMCs, B-cell-depleted T cells, or T cells provided the cDNA or gDNA that made up the material.

Participants were aged about 18 to 90 years, lived in 25 or so US areas, and enrolled virtually. Each participant's cohort was designated according to participant-reported clinical history. Clones were sequenced by immunoSEQ multiplex PCR, and TCRdb holds only the in-frame ones, with some missing. The data contain about 250,000 clones, 85% to 90% of them singletons. The genes are TRBV29-1 and TRBJ2-3; TRBD2 matches at 9 bases. The sequenced material came from PBMCs or T cells enriched from blood (not recorded which). The source of this sequence is a middle-aged man who had recovered from COVID-19. CDR3 DNA: TGCAGCGTTGGTGATAGCGGGAGAAGAGGCACAGATACGCAGTATTTT. Encoded protein: CSVGDSGRRGTDTQYF.